Presented here are 17 T cell receptor beta chains from one specimen sequenced in a study of cytomegalovirus exposure and HLA in healthy donors. This PCR relied on a set of 60 Vbeta primers and 13 Jbeta primers. Sequenced by immunoSEQ multiplex PCR; TCRdb stores in-frame clones only, minus some. The sample contains roughly 150,000 clones, roughly 87% of which appear only once. Sequencing was performed on PBMCs. These receptors all stem from a girl under 18 in good health and CMV-seropositive.

The gene calls are TRBV4-3 and TRBJ2-7; D is possibly TRBD2 (5 bases). Germline CDR1 and CDR2: LGHNA and YSLEER. The CDR3 sequence is 13 residues long. V lost 1 base and J 5 bases, leaving 9 bases between the germline ends. The chain's CDR3 is CASSQAARDEQYF. CDR3 DNA: TGCGCCAGCAGCCAAGCCGCGCGGGACGAGCAGTACTTC.

The V gene is TRBV9, the J gene TRBJ2-1; 12 nucleotides match TRBD2. CDR3 length: 16 residues. V was clipped by 0 bases and J by 9 bases; unmatched bases: 7. The germline V gene has CDR1 SGDLS and CDR2 YYNGEE. This CDR3 is CASSVGVASGRGEQFF. For the CDR3, the DNA is TGTGCCAGCAGCGTAGGGGTCGCTAGCGGGAGGGGTGAGCAGTTCTTC.

About this clone itself: Other DNA sequences from this sample encode an identical CDR3 as well. The V gene is TRBV6-5, the J gene TRBJ1-2, with TRBD1 matching over 9 bases. V shed 5 bases, J shed 0 bases, and the junction held 1 base outside the gene matches. The CDR3 contains 14 residues. Germline CDR1 reads MNHEY; CDR2 reads SVGAGI. Here the CDR3 reads CASSRDRANYGYTF. The CDR3 DNA is TGTGCCAGCAGTCGGGACAGGGCTAACTATGGCTACACCTTC.

The V and J genes are TRBV15 and TRBJ1-3; a weak D match, TRBD1 (5 bases). CDR3 length: 17 residues. V was cut by 0 bases and J by 4 bases, with 16 bases left in between. Germline V gene data show CDR1 as LNHNV and CDR2 as YYDKDF (reference sequence). The CDR3 spells CATSRDLAGKRGNTIYF. In DNA, the CDR3 is TGTGCCACCAGCAGAGATCTCGCAGGGAAACGGGGAAACACCATATATTTT.

The chain uses TRBV4-3 and TRBJ2-3; D perhaps matches TRBD1 (6 bases). Germline values: CDR1 LGHNA, CDR2 YSLEER. The CDR3 length is 15 residues. V lost 0 bases to trimming and J lost 1 base, with 8 bases between them. This CDR3 reads CASSQDRQGTDTQYF. The DNA of the CDR3 is TGCGCCAGCAGCCAAGACCGACAGGGCACAGATACGCAGTATTTT.

V usage is TRBV7-8 and J usage is TRBJ2-6, with 10 bases that match TRBD1. J lost 0 bases, V lost 5 bases, and 10 bases had no gene match. The CDR3 extends over 19 amino acids. The germline gives CDR1 SGHVS, CDR2 FQNEAQ. The CDR3 is CASSQRRDRGHSGANVLTF. The CDR3 bases are TGTGCCAGCAGCCAACGCCGGGACAGGGGCCACTCTGGGGCCAACGTCCTGACTTTC.

This clone has a handful of counts. The rearrangement joins TRBV19 to TRBJ1-2, with D uncertain. The germline V and J ends were trimmed by 2 bases and 6 bases, with 10 bases remaining between them. The CDR3 is 13 residues long. Germline CDR1 reads LNHDA; CDR2 reads SQIVND (reference sequence). CDR3 amino acids: CASSISPRDGYTF. In DNA form, the CDR3 reads TGTGCCAGTAGTATATCCCCTCGGGATGGCTACACCTTC. The full variable domain, with the rest looked up from reference TRBV19 and TRBJ1-2, is DGGITQSPKYLFRKEGQNVTLSCEQNLNHDAMYWYRQDPGQGLRLIYYSQIVNDFQKGDIAEGYSVSREKKESFPLTVTSAQKNPTAFYLCASSISPRDGYTFGSGTRLTVV.

The gene calls are TRBV4-1 and TRBJ1-1; maybe TRBD1 (6 bases). The length of the CDR3 is 16 residues. Germline V gives CDR1 MGHRA, CDR2 YSYEKL. Trimming shortened V by 5 bases and J by 10 bases, and 26 bases separated the two germline ends. DNA of the CDR3: TGCGCCAGCAGCGAAAAAGAAGGGGGGGTTTTACGTGGAGCTTTCTTT. It specifies CASSEKEGGVLRGAFF.

This clone is a singleton in its sample. The V and J genes are TRBV10-3 and TRBJ1-4; 11 nucleotides agree with TRBD1. Germline V lookup: CDR1 ENHRY, CDR2 SYGVKD. This CDR3 is built from 15 residues. V was clipped by 5 bases and J by 8 bases; unmatched bases: 7. The CDR3 sequence is CAISTGTGGVEKLFF. CDR3 DNA: TGTGCCATCAGTACCGGGACAGGGGGGGTGGAAAAACTGTTTTTT.

V is TRBV9 and J is TRBJ1-1; 10 bases are a match to TRBD1. Germline V gene sequence: CDR1 SGDLS, CDR2 YYNGEE. The CDR3 runs 14 residues. Unmatched junction bases numbered 7, after V lost 3 bases and J lost 8 bases. The CDR3 coding sequence is TGTGCCAGCAGCGCCGCAACGGACAGGGGGGAAGCTTTCTTT. Protein sequence: CASSAATDRGEAFF.

The chain carries TRBV6-5 and TRBJ2-7; 8 positions match TRBD2. Trimming took 5 bases from V and 2 from J; bases not matched to a gene: 5. The CDR3 consists of 14 residues. Germline V gene lookup returns CDR1 MNHEY and CDR2 SVGAGI. CDR3 in amino acids: CASSTRLAPYEQYF. The CDR3, as DNA: TGTGCCAGCAGTACGAGACTAGCGCCCTACGAGCAGTACTTC.

The chain employs TRBV19 and TRBJ2-1; D is undetermined. Trimming took off 6 bases at V and 5 bases at J, with 11 bases between the two ends. The CDR3 runs to 13 residues. Germline CDR1 reads LNHDA; CDR2 reads SQIVND (reference sequence). The CDR3 loop is CASSQQRDNEQFF. CDR3 bases: TGTGCCAGTAGCCAACAGAGAGACAATGAGCAGTTCTTC.

This clone came up a few times. The chain has TRBV5-8 and TRBJ1-5, with 7 bases fitting TRBD1. V lost 0 bases to trimming and J lost 4 bases; unmatched junction nucleotides: 4. The CDR3 is 15 amino acids. Germline V gives CDR1 SGHTS, CDR2 YDEGEE. Here the CDR3 DNA reads TGTGCCAGCAGCTTGGCGACGACAGGGAATCAGCCCCAGCATTTT. Translating it yields CASSLATTGNQPQHF.

The chain carries TRBV5-1 and TRBJ2-1; 8 bases are shared with TRBD2. CDR3 size: 16 residues. The germline V gene has CDR1 SGHRS and CDR2 YFSETQ. V lost 0 bases to trimming and J lost 6 bases; unmatched junction nucleotides: 8. In DNA, the CDR3 is TGCGCCAGCAGCTTGGCGTCGGGAGGGCCCGGCAATGAGCAGTTCTTC. Its protein is CASSLASGGPGNEQFF.

This clone has just a few counts. The chain uses TRBV28 and TRBJ2-1; no definite D call. CDR1 is MDHEN, CDR2 SYDVKM, per germline. V was shortened by 3 bases and J by 4 bases, with 22 bases between the two germline ends. This CDR3 has 18 residues. The CDR3 DNA sequence: TGTGCCAGCAGTTTTCCTATCGTGATTATCACTAATTACAATGAGCAGTTCTTC. This sequence encodes CASSFPIVIITNYNEQFF.

This sequence joins TRBV18 and TRBJ1-5, with 10 positions matching TRBD1. The CDR3 consists of 18 residues. Germline CDR1 and CDR2: KGHSH and LQKENI. Unmatched junction bases numbered 9, after V lost 3 bases and J lost 1 base. Written as DNA, the CDR3 is TGTGCCAGCTCACCCGGGACAGGGGACGCGTTAAGCAATCAGCCCCAGCATTTT. It encodes CASSPGTGDALSNQPQHF. Filled out from reference TRBV18 and TRBJ1-5, the complete variable domain reads NAGVMQNPRHLVRRRGQEARLRCSPMKGHSHVYWYRQLPEEGLKFMVYLQKENIIDESGMPKERFSAEFPKEGPSILRIQQVVRGDSAAYFCASSPGTGDALSNQPQHFGDGTRLSIL.

The CDR3 nucleotides are TGTGCCAGCAGTGAATCAGGACAGGGGGGCAATGAAAAACTGTTTTTT. Encoded protein: CASSESGQGGNEKLFF. This chain links TRBV25-1 with TRBJ1-4; 10 bases fit TRBD1. Germline V gene data show CDR1 as MGHDK and CDR2 as SYGVNS. CDR3 length: 16 amino acids. V was pared by 1 base and J by 5 bases, with 4 bases of the junction left unmatched. The full variable domain, with the rest looked up from reference TRBV25-1 and TRBJ1-4, is EADIYQTPRYLVIGTGKKITLECSQTMGHDKMYWYQQDPGMELHLIHYSYGVNSTEKGDLSSESTVSRIRTEHFPLTLESARPSHTSQYLCASSESGQGGNEKLFFGSGTQLSVL.